Given below is one T cell receptor (beta chain) in context. The antigen is undetermined. The sample's time point: patch test 3, about 24 weeks after DPC sensitization. Treatment: therapeutic diphenylcyclopropenone sensitization with weekly scalp DPC. The entry originates in a study of human T cells and chemical hapten exposure. The wider study: Alopecia areata, totalis and universalis patients, mostly female, were included.

Trimming took off 6 bases at V and 5 bases at J, with 10 bases between the two ends. The CDR3 extends over 12 amino acids. Overall study findings and caveats: Expanded TCRs made up significantly more big CDR3 similarity clusters than controls did. DPC sensitization produced no change in TCRs with frequency above 1 in 1000.

The library tagged each cDNA molecule with unique molecular identifiers. TCRdb reanalysed the RACE reads using MiXCR and keeps one entry per CDR3 protein. The sample lists roughly 69,000 distinct CDR3 sequences; approximately 11% were seen once. Source: whole blood, taken in connection with sensitization to the hapten diphenylcyclopropenone (DPC). V usage is TRBV12-3 or TRBV12-4 and J usage is TRBJ2-5; D gene uncertain. The source is a woman aged 25-40 years with alopecia areata. Some clones in this sample may be carry-over from other donors' samples. The CDR3 here is CASSRPGETQYF. Written as DNA, the CDR3 is TGTGCCAGCAGCCGACCCGGGGAGACCCAGTACTTC.